This T cell receptor (beta chain) came from a study of shared clonotypes between healthy human individuals. Points from the study as a whole: How much donors shared clonotypes was expected to be affected by sequencing depth.

This clone came up once. No antigen is known for it. Clones were read by immunoSEQ multiplex PCR, and TCRdb kept only the in-frame ones, dropping some. This sample has approximately 1.5 million clones, with around 98.5% found just once. The CDR3 consists of 15 residues. V was cut by 3 bases and J by 5 bases, with 14 bases left in between. CDR1 is SEHNR and CDR2 is FQNEAQ in the germline V gene (reference sequence). The TCR sequence derives from a man aged 25-45 years in good health. Sequenced: naive CD4+ T cells sorted from blood. Subset described: CD45RA+ positively selected. The gene calls are TRBV7-9 and TRBJ2-1; maybe TRBD1 (6 bases). The CDR3 spells CASSLGTGFDNEQFF. CDR3 DNA: TGTGCCAGCAGCTTGGGCACAGGGTTTGACAATGAGCAGTTCTTC.